The 21 T cell receptor beta chains below were found in one sample sequenced in a study of siplizumab effects on memory and regulatory T cells. The assay was immunoSEQ multiplex PCR, and TCRdb's table has in-frame clones only and misses some. The sample yields 60,000 or so clones, approximately 95% seen once. Sequenced: CD8+ T cells sorted from blood. The receptors originated from a human donor in good health.

This clone was recorded only once. The V call is TRBV7-9, the J call TRBJ2-4, with unresolved D. Germline V lookup: CDR1 SEHNR, CDR2 FQNEAQ (reference sequence). CDR3 length equals 14 residues. The ends were cut back, 7 bases at V and 0 bases at J, with 10 bases in the middle. As DNA, the CDR3 is TGTGCCAGCACCTCTATACTAGCCAAAAACATTCAGTACTTC. It yields the protein CASTSILAKNIQYF.

This clone appeared once. This chain's CDR3 is CASSLNAYEQYF. DNA of the CDR3: TGTGCCAGCAGCTTAAACGCCTACGAGCAGTACTTC. The chain has TRBV7-9 and TRBJ2-7; D is undetermined. The V gene lost 2 bases and the J gene lost 2 bases, with 4 bases spanning the gap. The germline V gene encodes CDR1 SEHNR and CDR2 FQNEAQ (reference sequence). This CDR3 is built from 12 residues.

The rearrangement links TRBV29-1 to TRBJ1-2, with 9 positions matching TRBD1. Germline CDR1 is SQVTM and CDR2 is ANQGSEA. J lost 4 bases, V lost 5 bases, and 5 bases had no gene match. The CDR3 runs to 13 residues. The CDR3 loop is CSVFGTGSYGYTF. CDR3 in DNA: TGCAGCGTTTTCGGGACAGGGTCCTATGGCTACACCTTC.

The rearrangement uses TRBV30 and TRBJ2-5; TRBD2 matches at 9 bases. The trim removed 0 bases at V and 1 base at J, leaving 3 bases unmatched. There are 15 residues in the CDR3. CDR1 and CDR2 from the germline V gene are GTSNPN and SVGIG (reference sequence). CDR3 DNA sequence: TGTGCCTGGAGTGTCGTAGCGGGAGTCCAAGAGACCCAGTACTTC. Protein: CAWSVVAGVQETQYF.

The chain couples TRBV10-3 to TRBJ2-1; D uncertain. Germline lookup yields CDR1 ENHRY and CDR2 SYGVKD. Trimming took 2 bases from V and 4 from J, leaving 15 bases between them. The CDR3 totals 16 residues. The CDR3 DNA is TGTGCCATCAGTGAGGATTCTGGGCAAGGTTACAATGAGCAGTTCTTC. Amino acid sequence: CAISEDSGQGYNEQFF.

V gene TRBV28 combines with J gene TRBJ2-7; D gene ambiguous. V lost 10 bases to trimming and J lost 2 bases, with 9 bases between them. The V gene's germline CDR1 is MDHEN and CDR2 SYDVKM. The length of the CDR3 is 11 residues. CDR3 DNA: TGTGCCACTTACGAGGCCTACGAGCAGTACTTC. Translated, it gives CATYEAYEQYF.

The chain has TRBV11-3 and TRBJ2-1; 10 nucleotides agree with TRBD2. Germline CDR1 reads SGHNT; CDR2 reads YENEEA. The CDR3 loop spans 16 amino acids. Trimming took 7 bases from V and 5 from J; bases not matched to a gene: 11. CDR3 amino acids: CASTEEGLAADNEQFF. In nucleotides, the CDR3 is TGTGCCAGCACCGAAGAAGGACTAGCGGCCGACAATGAGCAGTTCTTC.

This clone was counted once. V is TRBV6-5 and J is TRBJ1-1; D possibly corresponds to TRBD1 (6 bases). The V and J ends lost 0 bases and 4 bases respectively, with 9 bases between them. Germline V gives CDR1 MNHEY, CDR2 SVGAGI. The CDR3 is 14 amino acids. The CDR3 DNA reads TGTGCCAGCAGTTACTCGAGGGGGGGCACTGAAGCTTTCTTT. It is translated as CASSYSRGGTEAFF.

Only one count was recorded for this clone. This rearrangement joins TRBV9 to TRBJ2-2; D not certain. From germline, CDR1 is SGDLS and CDR2 YYNGEE. V lost 3 bases, J lost 3 bases, and 9 bases lay in between. This CDR3 region has 14 residues. DNA for the CDR3: TGTGCCAGCAGCGCGTACCACTACACCGGGGAGCTGTTTTTT. Protein sequence: CASSAYHYTGELFF.

The rearrangement uses TRBV6-5 and TRBJ1-2; TRBD1 matches 12 bases. The germline V gene has CDR1 MNHEY and CDR2 SVGAGI. The V segment lost 4 bases and the J segment 8 bases; nucleotides outside the gene matches: 8. CDR3 length: 15 amino acids. DNA of the CDR3: TGTGCCAGCAGTTCCGGGACAGGGGGCGAGAGCGGCTACACCTTC. Its translation is CASSSGTGGESGYTF.

With respect to this clone: The junction does not match germline at one end; this may be a read error. The chain has TRBV6-5 and TRBJ2-3, with no clear D. The CDR3 totals 13 residues. CDR1 is MNHEY, CDR2 SVGAGI, per germline. The CDR3 region is CATSPNSRDTQYF. DNA for the CDR3: TGTGCCACCTCCCCAAACAGCAGAGATACGCAGTATTTT.

V gene TRBV4-3 combines with J gene TRBJ1-3; 7 bases map to TRBD1. This CDR3 has 16 residues. V lost 0 bases to trimming and J lost 4 bases; unmatched junction nucleotides: 6. From germline, CDR1 is LGHNA and CDR2 YSLEER. The chain's CDR3 is CASSQDSTGLGNTIYF. DNA of the CDR3: TGCGCCAGCAGCCAAGATTCGACAGGGTTGGGAAACACCATATATTTT.

This chain uses TRBV6-5 with TRBJ1-1; D call uncertain. V was shortened by 6 bases and J by 4 bases, with 12 bases between the two germline ends. Germline V gene lookup returns CDR1 MNHEY and CDR2 SVGAGI. The CDR3 has 13 residues. The CDR3 here is CASRTWGFTEAFF. DNA of the CDR3: TGTGCCAGCAGAACGTGGGGTTTCACTGAAGCTTTCTTT.

The chain joins TRBV6-5 to TRBJ2-3, with TRBD2 matching over 7 bases. Germline-derived CDR1 and CDR2 are MNHEY and SVGAGI. This CDR3 contains 12 residues. V lost 5 bases and J lost 6; bases outside the gene matches: 2. CDR3 protein: CASSDGGDTQYF. The CDR3 DNA is TGTGCCAGCAGTGACGGGGGGGATACGCAGTATTTT.

The chain combines TRBV7-9 with TRBJ2-7, with 7 nucleotides matching TRBD1. The CDR3 has 14 amino acids. V shed 5 bases and J 7 bases; nucleotides not matched to a gene: 11. Per germline, CDR1 SEHNR and CDR2 FQNEAQ (reference sequence). CDR3 coding DNA: TGTGCCAGCAGCGGGGGACAGCTCCGGGGTGAGCAGTACTTC. Translated, it gives CASSGGQLRGEQYF. Drawing the rest from reference TRBV7-9 and TRBJ2-7, the complete variable domain is DTGVSQNPRHKITKRGQNVTFRCDPISEHNRLYWYRQTLGQGPEFLTYFQNEAQLEKSRLLSDRFSAERPKGSFSTLEIQRTEQGDSAMYLCASSGGQLRGEQYFGPGTRLTVT.

This chain joins TRBV25-1 and TRBJ2-5; 10 positions agree with TRBD1. Looked up from germline, CDR1 is MGHDK and CDR2 is SYGVNS. CDR3 length: 15 residues. The V gene end was trimmed by 3 bases and the J gene end by 0 bases; junction bases not matched to a gene: 1. CDR3 residues: CASSEGQGYQETQYF. CDR3 nucleotide sequence: TGTGCCAGCAGTGAGGGACAGGGGTACCAAGAGACCCAGTACTTC.

The CDR3 loop reads CATSAGTGGFWEKLFF. The CDR3 coding sequence is TGTGCCACCAGCGCCGGGACAGGGGGCTTTTGGGAAAAACTGTTTTTT. The chain carries TRBV15 and TRBJ1-4; 12 bases match TRBD1. J lost 8 bases, V lost 5 bases, and 9 bases had no gene match. This CDR3 is built from 16 residues. CDR1 is LNHNV and CDR2 is YYDKDF in the germline V gene (reference sequence).

The chain employs TRBV27 and TRBJ2-7; D gene unclear. The CDR3 covers 13 residues. The V and J ends lost 6 bases and 6 bases respectively, with 15 bases between them. Germline V gene sequence: CDR1 MNHEY, CDR2 SMNVEV (reference sequence). CDR3 region: CASRISTSSEQYF. In nucleotides, the CDR3 is TGTGCCAGCAGGATAAGTACGTCGAGCGAGCAGTACTTC.

The chain couples TRBV6-1 to TRBJ1-1; possibly TRBD1 for D (5 bases). The V end lost 6 bases, the J end lost 6 bases, and 14 bases lay between the germline ends. CDR1 is MNHNS, CDR2 SASEGT, per germline. This CDR3 comprises 13 residues. DNA for the CDR3: TGTGCCAGCAGGGGACTCCAAGTCCCTGAAGCTTTCTTT. Its translation: CASRGLQVPEAFF.

V gene TRBV7-8 combines with J gene TRBJ2-7, with TRBD1 identical over 7 bases. With 5 bases clipped from V and 2 bases from J, the junction kept 12 bases outside the gene matches. This CDR3 spans 16 amino acids. CDR1 and CDR2 (germline): SGHVS, FQNEAQ. CDR3: CASSILGQDLTYEQYF. The CDR3 coding sequence is TGTGCCAGCAGCATCCTAGGACAGGACCTTACCTACGAGCAGTACTTC.

The chain employs TRBV2 and TRBJ1-1; D call uncertain. The germline CDR1 and CDR2 sequences are SNHLY and FYNNEI. V dropped 8 bases and J dropped 6 bases, with 13 bases sitting between them. This CDR3 has 12 residues. The CDR3 sequence: CASAHMMAEAFF. The CDR3 nucleotides are TGTGCCAGCGCCCATATGATGGCTGAAGCTTTCTTT.